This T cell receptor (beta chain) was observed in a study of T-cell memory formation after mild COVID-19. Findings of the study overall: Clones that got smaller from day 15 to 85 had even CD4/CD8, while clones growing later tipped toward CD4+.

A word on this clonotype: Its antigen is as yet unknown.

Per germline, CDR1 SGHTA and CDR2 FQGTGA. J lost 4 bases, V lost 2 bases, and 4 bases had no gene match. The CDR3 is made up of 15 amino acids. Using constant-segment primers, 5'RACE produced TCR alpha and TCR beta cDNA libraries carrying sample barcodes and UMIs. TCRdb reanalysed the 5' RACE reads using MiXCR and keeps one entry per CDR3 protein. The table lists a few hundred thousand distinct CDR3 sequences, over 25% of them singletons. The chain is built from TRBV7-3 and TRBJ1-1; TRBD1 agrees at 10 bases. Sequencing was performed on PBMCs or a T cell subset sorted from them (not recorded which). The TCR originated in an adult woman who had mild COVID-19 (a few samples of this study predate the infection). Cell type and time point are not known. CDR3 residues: CASSLPGTGATEAFF. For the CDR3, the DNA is TGTGCCAGCAGCTTACCCGGGACAGGGGCCACTGAAGCTTTCTTT. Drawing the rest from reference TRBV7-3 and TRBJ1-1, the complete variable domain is GAGVSQTPSNKVTEKGKYVELRCDPISGHTALYWYRQSLGQGPEFLIYFQGTGAADDSGLPNDRFFAVRPEGSVSTLKIQRTERGDSAVYLCASSLPGTGATEAFFGQGTRLTVV.